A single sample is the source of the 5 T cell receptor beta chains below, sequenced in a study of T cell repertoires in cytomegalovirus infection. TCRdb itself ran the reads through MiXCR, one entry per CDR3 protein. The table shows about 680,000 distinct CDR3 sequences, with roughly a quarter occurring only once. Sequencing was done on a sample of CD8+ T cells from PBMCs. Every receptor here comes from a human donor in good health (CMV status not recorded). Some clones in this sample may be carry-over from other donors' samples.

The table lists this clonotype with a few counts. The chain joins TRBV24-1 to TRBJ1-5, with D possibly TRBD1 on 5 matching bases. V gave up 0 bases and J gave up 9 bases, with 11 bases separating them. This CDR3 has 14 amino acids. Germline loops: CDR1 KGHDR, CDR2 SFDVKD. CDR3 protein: CATSDLQGTGPQHF. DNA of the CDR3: TGTGCCACCAGTGATTTGCAGGGAACCGGGCCCCAGCATTTT.

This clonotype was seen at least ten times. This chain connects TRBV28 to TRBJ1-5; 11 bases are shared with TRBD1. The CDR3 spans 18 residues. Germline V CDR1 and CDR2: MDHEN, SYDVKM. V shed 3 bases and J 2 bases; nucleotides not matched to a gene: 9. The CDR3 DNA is TGTGCCAGCAGTTTCCCAACCGGGACAGGGGGGGGCAATCAGCCCCAGCATTTT. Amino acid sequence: CASSFPTGTGGGNQPQHF.

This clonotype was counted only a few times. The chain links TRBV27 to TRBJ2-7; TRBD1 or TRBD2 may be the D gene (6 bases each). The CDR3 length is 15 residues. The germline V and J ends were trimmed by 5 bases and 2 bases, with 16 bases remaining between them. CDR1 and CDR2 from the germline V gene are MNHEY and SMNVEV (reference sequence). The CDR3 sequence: CASSPLGGRAYEQYV. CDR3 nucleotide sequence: TGTGCCAGCAGTCCCCTCGGGGGCCGAGCCTACGAGCAGTACGTC.

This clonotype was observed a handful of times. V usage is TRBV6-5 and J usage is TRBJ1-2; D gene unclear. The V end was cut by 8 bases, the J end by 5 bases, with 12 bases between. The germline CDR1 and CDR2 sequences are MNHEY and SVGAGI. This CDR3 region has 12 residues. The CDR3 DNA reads TGTGCCAGCCACCAAGGGTGGTATGGCTACACCTTC. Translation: CASHQGWYGYTF.

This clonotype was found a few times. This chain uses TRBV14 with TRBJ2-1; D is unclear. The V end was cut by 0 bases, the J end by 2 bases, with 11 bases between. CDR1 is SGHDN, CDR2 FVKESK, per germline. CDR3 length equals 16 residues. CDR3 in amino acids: CASSQDEIGTYNEQFF. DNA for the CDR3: TGTGCCAGCAGCCAAGACGAGATTGGTACCTACAATGAGCAGTTCTTC. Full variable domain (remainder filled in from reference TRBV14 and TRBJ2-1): EAGVTQFPSHSVIEKGQTVTLRCDPISGHDNLYWYRRVMGKEIKFLLHFVKESKQDESGMPNNRFLAERTGGTYSTLKVQPAELEDSGVYFCASSQDEIGTYNEQFFGPGTRLTVL.